The clone carrying this TCR beta chain was detected only a few times. Cells were sorted from thawed PBMC rested overnight and stained with GMM-loaded CD1B tetramer, viability dye and anti-CD3. CD1B tetramers were loaded with Rhodococcus equi-derived C32 glucose monomycolate. PBMC for tetramer sorting were first depleted of CD14-expressing monocytes. This entry comes from a study of T cells in tuberculosis. Study results and caveats: The stringent gate may have excluded weak CD1B-GMM tetramer binders.

CDR1 and CDR2 (germline): SGHTA, FQGNSA. V was clipped by 3 bases and J by 3 bases, with 14 bases between them. The CDR3 is 16 amino acids. Generated by immunoSEQ multiplex PCR, the TCRdb table keeps only in-frame clones and is missing some. The data hold 55,000 to 60,000 clones, with 88% observed a single time. The specimen sequenced was CD1b-GMM tetramer-negative cells sorted from PBMCs. This TCR came from an adult woman with latent tuberculosis. The rearrangement links TRBV7-2 to TRBJ1-4; D is unresolved. The CDR3 bases are TGTGCCAGCAGCTTGACTAATTTCAGAGCTAATGAAAAACTGTTTTTT. Amino acids: CASSLTNFRANEKLFF.